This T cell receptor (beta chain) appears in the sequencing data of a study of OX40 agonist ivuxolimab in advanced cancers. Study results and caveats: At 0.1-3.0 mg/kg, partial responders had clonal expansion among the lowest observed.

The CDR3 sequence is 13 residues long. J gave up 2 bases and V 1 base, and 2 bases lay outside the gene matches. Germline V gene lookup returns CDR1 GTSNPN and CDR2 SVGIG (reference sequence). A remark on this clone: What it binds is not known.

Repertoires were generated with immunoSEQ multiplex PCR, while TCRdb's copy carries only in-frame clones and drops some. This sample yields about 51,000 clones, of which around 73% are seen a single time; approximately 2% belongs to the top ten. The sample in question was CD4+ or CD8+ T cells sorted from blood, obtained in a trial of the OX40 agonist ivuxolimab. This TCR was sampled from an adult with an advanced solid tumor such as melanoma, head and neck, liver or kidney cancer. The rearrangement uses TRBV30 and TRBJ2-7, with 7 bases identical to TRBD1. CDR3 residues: CAWSGGQTYEQYF. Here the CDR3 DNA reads TGTGCCTGGAGTGGGGGACAGACCTACGAGCAGTACTTC.